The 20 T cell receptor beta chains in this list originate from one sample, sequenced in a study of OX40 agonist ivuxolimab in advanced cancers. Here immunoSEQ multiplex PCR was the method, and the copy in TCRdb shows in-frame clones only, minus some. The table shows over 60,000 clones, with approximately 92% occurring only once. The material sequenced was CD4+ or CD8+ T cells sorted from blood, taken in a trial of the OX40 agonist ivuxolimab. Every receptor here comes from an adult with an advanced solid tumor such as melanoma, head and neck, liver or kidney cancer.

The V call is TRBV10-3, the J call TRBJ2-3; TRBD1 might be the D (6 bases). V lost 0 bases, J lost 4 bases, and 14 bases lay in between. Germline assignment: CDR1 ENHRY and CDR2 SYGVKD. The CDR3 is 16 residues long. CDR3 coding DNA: TGTGCCATCAGTGAGTCGACCCTAACAGGGTCAGATACGCAGTATTTT. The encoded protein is CAISESTLTGSDTQYF.

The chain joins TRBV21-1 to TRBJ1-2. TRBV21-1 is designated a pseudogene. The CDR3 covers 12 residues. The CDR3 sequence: CASSKDNYGYTF. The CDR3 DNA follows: TGTGCCAGCAGCAAAGATAACTATGGCTACACCTTC.

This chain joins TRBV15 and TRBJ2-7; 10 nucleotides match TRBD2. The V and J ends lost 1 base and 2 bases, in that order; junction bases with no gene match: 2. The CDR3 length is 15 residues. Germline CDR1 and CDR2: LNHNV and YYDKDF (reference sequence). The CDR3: CATSRGTSGTYEQYF. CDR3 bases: TGTGCCACCAGCAGAGGGACTAGCGGTACCTACGAGCAGTACTTC. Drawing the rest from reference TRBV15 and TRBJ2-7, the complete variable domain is DAMVIQNPRYQVTQFGKPVTLSCSQTLNHNVMYWYQQKSSQAPKLLFHYYDKDFNNEADTPDNFQSRRPNTSFCFLDIRSPGLGDTAMYLCATSRGTSGTYEQYFGPGTRLTVT.

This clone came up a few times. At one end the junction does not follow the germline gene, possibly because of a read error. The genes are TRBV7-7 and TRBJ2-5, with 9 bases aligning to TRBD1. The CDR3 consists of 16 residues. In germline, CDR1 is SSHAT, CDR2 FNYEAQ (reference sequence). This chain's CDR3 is CASSLGGQGGRETQYF. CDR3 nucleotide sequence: TGTGCTAGCAGCTTAGGGGGACAGGGCGGTAGAGAGACCCAGTACTTC.

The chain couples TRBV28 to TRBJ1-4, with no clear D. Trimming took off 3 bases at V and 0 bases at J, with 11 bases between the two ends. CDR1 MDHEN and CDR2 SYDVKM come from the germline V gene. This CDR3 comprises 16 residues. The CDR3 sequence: CASSFSVGPTNEKLFF. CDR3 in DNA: TGTGCCAGCAGTTTTTCGGTGGGCCCAACTAATGAAAAACTGTTTTTT. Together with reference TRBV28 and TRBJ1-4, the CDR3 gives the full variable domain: DVKVTQSSRYLVKRTGEKVFLECVQDMDHENMFWYRQDPGLGLRLIYFSYDVKMKEKGDIPEGYSVSREKKERFSLILESASTNQTSMYLCASSFSVGPTNEKLFFGSGTQLSVL.

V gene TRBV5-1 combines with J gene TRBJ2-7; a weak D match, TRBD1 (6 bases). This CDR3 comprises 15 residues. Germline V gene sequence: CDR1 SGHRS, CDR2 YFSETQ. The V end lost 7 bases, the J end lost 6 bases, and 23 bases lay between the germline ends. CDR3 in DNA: TGCGCCAGCCCCCCCTCTGAGGTCCAGGGGACCGAGCAGTACTTC. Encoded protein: CASPPSEVQGTEQYF. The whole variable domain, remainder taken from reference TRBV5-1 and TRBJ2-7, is KAGVTQTPRYLIKTRGQQVTLSCSPISGHRSVSWYQQTPGQGLQFLFEYFSETQRNKGNFPGRFSGRQFSNSRSEMNVSTLELGDSALYLCASPPSEVQGTEQYFGPGTRLTVT.

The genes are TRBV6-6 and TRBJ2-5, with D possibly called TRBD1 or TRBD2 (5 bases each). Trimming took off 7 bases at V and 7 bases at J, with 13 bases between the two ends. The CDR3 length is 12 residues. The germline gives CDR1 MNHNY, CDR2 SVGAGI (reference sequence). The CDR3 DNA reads TGTGCCAGCATTGGACAAGGAGGGACCCAGTACTTC. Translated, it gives CASIGQGGTQYF.

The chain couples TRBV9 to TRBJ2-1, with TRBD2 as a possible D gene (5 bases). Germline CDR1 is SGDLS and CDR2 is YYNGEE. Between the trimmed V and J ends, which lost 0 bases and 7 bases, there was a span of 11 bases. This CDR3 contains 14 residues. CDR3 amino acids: CASSVVVSGNEQFF. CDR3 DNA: TGTGCCAGCAGCGTAGTGGTCTCGGGGAATGAGCAGTTCTTC.

The CDR3: CASSHLGDYGYTF. CDR3 nucleotides: TGTGCCAGCAGCCACCTGGGTGACTATGGCTACACCTTC. The J gene is TRBJ1-2, the V gene TRBV6-5; D gene ambiguous. The germline gives CDR1 MNHEY, CDR2 SVGAGI. Between the trimmed V and J ends, which lost 6 bases and 3 bases, there was a span of 11 bases. The CDR3 is 13 amino acids.

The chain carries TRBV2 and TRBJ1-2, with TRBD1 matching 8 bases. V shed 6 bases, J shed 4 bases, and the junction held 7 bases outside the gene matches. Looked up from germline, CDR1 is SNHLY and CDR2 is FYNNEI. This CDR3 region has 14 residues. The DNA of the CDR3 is TGTGCCAGCAGACTGACAGGGGACCCCTATGGCTACACCTTC. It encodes CASRLTGDPYGYTF.

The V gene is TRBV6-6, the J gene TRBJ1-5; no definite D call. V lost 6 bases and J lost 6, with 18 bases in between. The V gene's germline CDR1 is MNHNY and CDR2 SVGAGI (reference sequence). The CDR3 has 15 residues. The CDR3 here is CASSPGGSLVQPQHF. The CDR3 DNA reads TGTGCCAGCAGCCCCGGTGGCAGCCTCGTTCAGCCCCAGCATTTT.

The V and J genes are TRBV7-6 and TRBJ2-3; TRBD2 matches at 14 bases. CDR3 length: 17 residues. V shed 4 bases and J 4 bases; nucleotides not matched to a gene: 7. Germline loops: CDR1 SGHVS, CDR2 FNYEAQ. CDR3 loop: CASSSRGTSGSADTQYF. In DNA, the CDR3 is TGTGCCAGCAGCTCCCGAGGGACTAGCGGGAGTGCAGATACGCAGTATTTT.

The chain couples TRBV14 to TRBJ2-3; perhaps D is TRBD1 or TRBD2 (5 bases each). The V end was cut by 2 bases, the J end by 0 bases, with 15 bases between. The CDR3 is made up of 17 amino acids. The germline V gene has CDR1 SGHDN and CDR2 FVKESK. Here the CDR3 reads CASSQFPGRTSTDTQYF. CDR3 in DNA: TGTGCCAGCAGCCAATTCCCGGGACGGACGAGCACAGATACGCAGTATTTT.

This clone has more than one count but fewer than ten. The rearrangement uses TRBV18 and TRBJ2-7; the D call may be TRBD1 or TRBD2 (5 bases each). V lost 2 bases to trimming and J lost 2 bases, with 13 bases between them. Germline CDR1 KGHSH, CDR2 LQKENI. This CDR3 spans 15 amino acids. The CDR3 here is CASSPGGPTTYEQYF. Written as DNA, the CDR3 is TGTGCCAGCTCACCAGGGGGACCTACTACCTACGAGCAGTACTTC. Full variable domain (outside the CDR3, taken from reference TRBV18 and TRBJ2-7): NAGVMQNPRHLVRRRGQEARLRCSPMKGHSHVYWYRQLPEEGLKFMVYLQKENIIDESGMPKERFSAEFPKEGPSILRIQQVVRGDSAAYFCASSPGGPTTYEQYFGPGTRLTVT.

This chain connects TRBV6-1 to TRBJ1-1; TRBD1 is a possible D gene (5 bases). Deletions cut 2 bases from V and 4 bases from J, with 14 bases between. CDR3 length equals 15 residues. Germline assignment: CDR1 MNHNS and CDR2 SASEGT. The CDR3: CASSENQGAATEAFF. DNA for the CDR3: TGTGCCAGCAGTGAAAACCAAGGGGCAGCCACTGAAGCTTTCTTT.

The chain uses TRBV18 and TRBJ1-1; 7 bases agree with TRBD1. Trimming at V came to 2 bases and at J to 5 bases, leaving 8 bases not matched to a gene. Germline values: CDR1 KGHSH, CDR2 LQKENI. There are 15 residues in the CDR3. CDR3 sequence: CASSPFEGAETEAFF. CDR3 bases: TGTGCCAGCTCACCATTCGAGGGGGCCGAGACTGAAGCTTTCTTT.

The CDR3 is CASSTTGGGNQPQHF. CDR3 sequence (DNA): TGCGCCAGCAGCACCACAGGGGGCGGGAATCAGCCCCAGCATTTT. The chain recombines TRBV5-1 with TRBJ1-5, with 9 bases that match TRBD1. Germline V gene sequence: CDR1 SGHRS, CDR2 YFSETQ. Germline trimming cut 4 bases from V and 4 bases from J; bases unmatched to any gene: 6. CDR3 size: 15 residues.

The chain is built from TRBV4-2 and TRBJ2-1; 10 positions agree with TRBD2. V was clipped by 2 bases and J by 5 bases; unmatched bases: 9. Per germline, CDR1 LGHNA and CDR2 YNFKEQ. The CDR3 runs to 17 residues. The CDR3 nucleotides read TGTGCCAGCAGCCAAACAGCGGGAGGGTGGACTGACAATGAGCAGTTCTTC. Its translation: CASSQTAGGWTDNEQFF.

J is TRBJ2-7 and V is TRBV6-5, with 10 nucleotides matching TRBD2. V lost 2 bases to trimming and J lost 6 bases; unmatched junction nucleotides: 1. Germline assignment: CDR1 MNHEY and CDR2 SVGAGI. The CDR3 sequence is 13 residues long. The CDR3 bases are TGTGCCAGCAGTTACACTAGCGGGGTCGAGCAGTACTTC. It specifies CASSYTSGVEQYF.

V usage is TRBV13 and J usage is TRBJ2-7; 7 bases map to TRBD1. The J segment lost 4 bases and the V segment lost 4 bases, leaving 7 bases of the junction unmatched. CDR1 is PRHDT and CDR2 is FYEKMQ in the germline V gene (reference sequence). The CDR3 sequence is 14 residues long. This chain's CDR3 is CASSSRQGRYEQYF. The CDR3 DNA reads TGTGCCAGCAGCTCGCGACAGGGTAGGTACGAGCAGTACTTC.